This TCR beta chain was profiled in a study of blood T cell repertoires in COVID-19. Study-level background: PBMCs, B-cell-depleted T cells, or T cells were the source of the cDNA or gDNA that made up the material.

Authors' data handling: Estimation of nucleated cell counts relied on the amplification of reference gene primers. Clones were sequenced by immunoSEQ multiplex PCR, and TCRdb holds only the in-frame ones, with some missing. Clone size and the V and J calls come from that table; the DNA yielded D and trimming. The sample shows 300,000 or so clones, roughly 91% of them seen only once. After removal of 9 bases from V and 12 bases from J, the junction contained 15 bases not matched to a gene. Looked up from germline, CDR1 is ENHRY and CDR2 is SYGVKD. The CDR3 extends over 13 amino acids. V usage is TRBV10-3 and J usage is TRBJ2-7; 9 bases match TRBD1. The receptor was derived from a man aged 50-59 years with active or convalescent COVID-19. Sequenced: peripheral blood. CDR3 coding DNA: TGTGCCATTAGAGACAGGGGGAAACTAAGCCCGTACTTC. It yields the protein CAIRDRGKLSPYF.